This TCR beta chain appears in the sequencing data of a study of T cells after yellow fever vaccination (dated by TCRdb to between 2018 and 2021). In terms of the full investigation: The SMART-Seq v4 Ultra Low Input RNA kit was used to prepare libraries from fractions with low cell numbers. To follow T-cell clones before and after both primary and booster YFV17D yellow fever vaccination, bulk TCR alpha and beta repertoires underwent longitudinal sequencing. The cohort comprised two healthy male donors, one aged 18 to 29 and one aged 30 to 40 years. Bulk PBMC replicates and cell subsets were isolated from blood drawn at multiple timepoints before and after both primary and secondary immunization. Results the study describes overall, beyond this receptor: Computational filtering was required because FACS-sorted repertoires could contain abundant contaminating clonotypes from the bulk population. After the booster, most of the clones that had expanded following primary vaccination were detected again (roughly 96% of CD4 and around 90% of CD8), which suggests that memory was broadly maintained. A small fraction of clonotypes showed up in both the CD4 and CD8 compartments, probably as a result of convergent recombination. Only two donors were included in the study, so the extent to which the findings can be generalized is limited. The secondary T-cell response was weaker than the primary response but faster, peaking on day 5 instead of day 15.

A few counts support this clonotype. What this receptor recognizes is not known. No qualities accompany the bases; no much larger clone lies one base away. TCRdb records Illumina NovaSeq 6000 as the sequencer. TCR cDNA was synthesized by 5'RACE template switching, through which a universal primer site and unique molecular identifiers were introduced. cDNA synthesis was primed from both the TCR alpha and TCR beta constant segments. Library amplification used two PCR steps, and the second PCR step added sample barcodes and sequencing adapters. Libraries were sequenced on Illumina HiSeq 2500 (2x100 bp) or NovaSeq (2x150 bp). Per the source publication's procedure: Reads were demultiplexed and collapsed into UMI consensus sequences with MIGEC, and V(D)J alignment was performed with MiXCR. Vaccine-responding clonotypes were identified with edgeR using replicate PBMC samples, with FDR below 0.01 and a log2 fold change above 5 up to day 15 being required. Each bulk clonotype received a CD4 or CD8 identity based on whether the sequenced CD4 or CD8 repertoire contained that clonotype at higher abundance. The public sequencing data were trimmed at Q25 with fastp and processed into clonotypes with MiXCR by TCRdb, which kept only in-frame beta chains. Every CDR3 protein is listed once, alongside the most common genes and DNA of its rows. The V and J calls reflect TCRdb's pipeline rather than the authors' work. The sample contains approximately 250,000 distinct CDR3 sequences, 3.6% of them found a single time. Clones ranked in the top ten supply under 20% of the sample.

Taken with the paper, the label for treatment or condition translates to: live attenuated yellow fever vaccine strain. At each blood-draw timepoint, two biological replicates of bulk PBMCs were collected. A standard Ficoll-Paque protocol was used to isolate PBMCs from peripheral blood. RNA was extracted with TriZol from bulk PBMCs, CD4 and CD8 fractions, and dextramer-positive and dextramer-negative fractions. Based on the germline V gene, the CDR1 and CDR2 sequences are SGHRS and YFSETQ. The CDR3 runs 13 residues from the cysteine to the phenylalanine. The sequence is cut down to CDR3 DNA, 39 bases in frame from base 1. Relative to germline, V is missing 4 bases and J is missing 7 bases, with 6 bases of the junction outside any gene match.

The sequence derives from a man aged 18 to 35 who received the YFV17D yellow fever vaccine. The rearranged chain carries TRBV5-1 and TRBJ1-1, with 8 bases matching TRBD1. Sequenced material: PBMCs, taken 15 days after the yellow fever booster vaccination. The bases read TGCGCCAGCAGCAACAGGGGGGATGGTGAAGCTTTCTTT. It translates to CASSNRGDGEAFF.